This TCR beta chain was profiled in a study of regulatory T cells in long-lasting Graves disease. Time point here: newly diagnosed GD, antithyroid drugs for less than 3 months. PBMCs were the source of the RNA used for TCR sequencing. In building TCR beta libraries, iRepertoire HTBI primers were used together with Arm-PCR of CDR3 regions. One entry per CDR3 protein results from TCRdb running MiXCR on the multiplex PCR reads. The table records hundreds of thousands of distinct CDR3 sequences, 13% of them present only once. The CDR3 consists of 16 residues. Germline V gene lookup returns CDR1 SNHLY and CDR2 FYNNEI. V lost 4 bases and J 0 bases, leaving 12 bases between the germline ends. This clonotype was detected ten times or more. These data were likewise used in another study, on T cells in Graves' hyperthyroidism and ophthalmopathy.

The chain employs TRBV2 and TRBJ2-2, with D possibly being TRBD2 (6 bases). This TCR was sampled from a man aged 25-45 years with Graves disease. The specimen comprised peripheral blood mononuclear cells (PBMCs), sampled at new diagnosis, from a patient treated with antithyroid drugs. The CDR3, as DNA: TGTGCCAGCAGTGCTCCGACTAGTACGAACACCGGGGAGCTGTTTTTT. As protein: CASSAPTSTNTGELFF.